This TCR beta chain was recorded in a study of T cell changes during pregnancy in multiple sclerosis. The data were produced by immunoSEQ multiplex PCR, yet TCRdb's version contains in-frame clones alone and is incomplete. Found here are approximately 100,000 clones, more than 85% of them singletons; the top ten hold approximately 3.4%. This receptor was identified in a female donor with multiple sclerosis, enrolled in a pregnancy study. Sequenced here: peripheral blood, sampled in the second trimester of pregnancy.

CDR3 sequence: CASSQAQGVGTDTQYF. CDR3 sequence (DNA): TGCGCCAGCAGCCAAGCGCAGGGGGTAGGCACAGATACGCAGTATTTT. The chain employs TRBV4-3 and TRBJ2-3; 7 nucleotides agree with TRBD1. The CDR3 totals 16 residues. Per the germline V gene, CDR1 is LGHNA and CDR2 is YSLEER. Germline trimming cut 1 base from V and 1 base from J; bases unmatched to any gene: 5.